A selection of T cell receptor beta chains follows, all from one sample in a study of blood T cell repertoires in COVID-19. The repertoire was sequenced with immunoSEQ multiplex PCR; TCRdb's copy has only in-frame clones and lacks some. This table has 290,000 or so clones, around 85% appearing once. The sequenced material came from peripheral blood. These receptors originate from a man in his forties or fifties with active or convalescent COVID-19. The CDR3 runs from the conserved cysteine through the conserved F or W. The order of the fields is CDR3 length, V gene, J gene, D gene, clone size, CDR3 DNA, CDR3 protein. A D gene is named only where the DNA matches it firmly. Clone size, where shown, is once, few, many, or a class for clones that have expanded.

length: 12; V: TRBV28; J: TRBJ1-4; D: NA; size: NA; DNA: TGTGCCAGCAGCCTCGCCAGTCGGAGACTGTTTTTT; CDR3: CASSLASRRLFF
length: 15; V: TRBV11-2; J: TRBJ2-5; D: TRBD2; size: NA; DNA: TGTGCCAGCAGCCCCGGGACTAGCGGACAAGAGACCCAGTACTTC; CDR3: CASSPGTSGQETQYF
length: 15; V: TRBV7-7; J: TRBJ2-1; D: NA; size: NA; DNA: TGTGCTAGCAGCCCCGGGACTCTTGCCTACAATGAGCAGTTCTTC; CDR3: CASSPGTLAYNEQFF
length: 16; V: TRBV7-6; J: TRBJ2-7; D: TRBD1; size: NA; DNA: TGTGCCAGCAGCCCACCGGGACAGCGTTCCCTACGTGAGCAGTACTTC; CDR3: CASSPPGQRSLREQYF
length: 17; V: TRBV3-1/TRBV3-2; J: TRBJ1-2; D: TRBD1; size: NA; DNA: TGTGCCAGCAGCCTAGGTACAGGGGGTTTAACTAACTATGGCTACACCTTC; CDR3: CASSLGTGGLTNYGYTF
length: 14; V: TRBV15; J: TRBJ2-5; D: NA; size: NA; DNA: TGTGCCACCAGCAGGCAGGGCTTACTAGAGACCCAGTACTTC; CDR3: CATSRQGLLETQYF
length: 15; V: TRBV4-1; J: TRBJ1-2; D: NA; size: NA; DNA: TGCGCCAGCAGCCGGCTTCAGGGTTTTAACTATGGCTACACCTTC; CDR3: CASSRLQGFNYGYTF
length: 12; V: TRBV29-1; J: TRBJ2-1; D: NA; size: NA; DNA: TGCAGCGTCCGAGAGAACAGGGATGAGCAGTTCTTC; CDR3: CSVRENRDEQFF
length: 13; V: TRBV2; J: TRBJ1-5; D: TRBD1; size: NA; DNA: TGTGCCAGCAGTGGGACAGGGGGACAGCCCCAGCATTTT; CDR3: CASSGTGGQPQHF
length: 17; V: TRBV9; J: TRBJ1-4; D: NA; size: once; DNA: TGTGCCAGCAGCACTTCCTCACAGGGAAGAAGGAATGAAAAACTGTTTTTT; CDR3: CASSTSSQGRRNEKLFF
length: 15; V: TRBV4-1; J: TRBJ1-1; D: NA; size: NA; DNA: TGCGCCAGCAGCCAAGGGGCGGGAGGGAACACTGAAGCTTTCTTT; CDR3: CASSQGAGGNTEAFF
length: 16; V: TRBV19; J: TRBJ2-4; D: TRBD1; size: NA; DNA: TGTGCCAGTAGTCCCCGGACAGGGATGGGCAAAAACATTCAGTACTTC; CDR3: CASSPRTGMGKNIQYF
length: 15; V: TRBV7-2; J: TRBJ2-5; D: TRBD2; size: NA; DNA: TGTGCCAGCAGCTTAAGTAGCGGGAGATTCGAGACCCAGTACTTC; CDR3: CASSLSSGRFETQYF
length: 16; V: TRBV24-1; J: TRBJ2-1; D: TRBD2; size: NA; DNA: TGTGCCACCAGTGATTTTACTAGCGGGAGTCGCAATGAGCAGTTCTTC; CDR3: CATSDFTSGSRNEQFF
length: 12; V: TRBV29-1; J: TRBJ1-2; D: NA; size: NA; DNA: TGCAGCGTTGAAGGAAGGGGAGGTGGCTACACCTTC; CDR3: CSVEGRGGGYTF
length: 15; V: TRBV7-9; J: TRBJ2-1; D: NA; size: NA; DNA: TGTGCCAGCAGCCCCCCTTCGTGGCTCGGGAATGAGCAGTTCTTC; CDR3: CASSPPSWLGNEQFF
length: 11; V: TRBV10-3; J: TRBJ1-1; D: NA; size: NA; DNA: TGTGCCATCAGTGCGGGGGGGGAAGCTTTCTTT; CDR3: CAISAGGEAFF
length: 14; V: TRBV6-6; J: TRBJ2-2; D: NA; size: NA; DNA: TGTGCCAGCAGGTCTGAGACAGGCACCGGGGAGCTGTTTTTT; CDR3: CASRSETGTGELFF
length: 18; V: TRBV3-1/TRBV3-2; J: TRBJ2-1; D: TRBD2; size: once; DNA: TGTGCCAGCAGCCCCTTGGGACTAGCGGGAGAGGGCTACAATGAGCAGTTCTTC; CDR3: CASSPLGLAGEGYNEQFF
length: 13; V: TRBV29-1; J: TRBJ2-1; D: NA; size: once; DNA: TGCAGCGCCCTGGGGGGGCTGGGTAATGAGCAGTTCTTC; CDR3: CSALGGLGNEQFF
length: 18; V: TRBV5-1; J: TRBJ2-2; D: TRBD2; size: NA; DNA: TGCGCCAGCAGCTTGGCCCCTAGCGGAGCCGCGAACACCGGGGAGCTGTTTTTT; CDR3: CASSLAPSGAANTGELFF
length: 16; V: TRBV27; J: TRBJ2-1; D: TRBD2; size: many; DNA: TGTGCCAGCAGTTCCCCTGGGAGCGGGAGTTACAATGAGCAGTTCTTC; CDR3: CASSSPGSGSYNEQFF
length: 16; V: TRBV28; J: TRBJ1-5; D: NA; size: NA; DNA: TGTGCCAGCAGTTTATGGGGCAGGGCGGCCGATCAGCCCCAGCATTTT; CDR3: CASSLWGRAADQPQHF
length: 16; V: TRBV25-1; J: TRBJ2-5; D: TRBD2; size: NA; DNA: TGTGCCAGCAGTGAACCCCTCGGGGTAGCGGGGTCGGCCCAGTACTTC; CDR3: CASSEPLGVAGSAQYF
length: 12; V: TRBV28; J: TRBJ2-1; D: NA; size: NA; DNA: TGTGCCAGCAATAATCCTTTAAATGAGCAGTTCTTC; CDR3: CASNNPLNEQFF
length: 17; V: TRBV28; J: TRBJ2-3; D: TRBD2; size: NA; DNA: TGTGCCACCAAAGGGCAACTAGCGGGAGTAAAGAAAGATACGCAGTATTTT; CDR3: CATKGQLAGVKKDTQYF
length: 18; V: TRBV5-1; J: TRBJ2-3; D: TRBD1; size: NA; DNA: TGCGCCAGCAGCCTGACAGGGACAGAATACCAGCGCACAGATACGCAGTATTTT; CDR3: CASSLTGTEYQRTDTQYF
length: 16; V: TRBV23-1; J: TRBJ1-2; D: TRBD1; size: NA; DNA: TGCGCCAGCAGCCACAGCGGGGACAGGTCCTCGGAAGGCTACACCTTC; CDR3: CASSHSGDRSSEGYTF
length: 17; V: TRBV3-1/TRBV3-2; J: TRBJ2-2; D: NA; size: NA; DNA: TGTGCCAGCAGCCAGTTTTTGACGGGAGCGAACACCGGGGAGCTGTTTTTT; CDR3: CASSQFLTGANTGELFF
length: 14; V: TRBV9; J: TRBJ1-1; D: NA; size: NA; DNA: TGTGCCAGCAGCGTAGATTTCCAGGGAACTGAAGCTTTCTTT; CDR3: CASSVDFQGTEAFF
length: 18; V: TRBV7-7; J: TRBJ2-1; D: TRBD2; size: NA; DNA: TGTGCCAGCAGCCCATGGACTAGCGGGAGGGGAGTTTACAATGAGCAGTTCTTC; CDR3: CASSPWTSGRGVYNEQFF
length: 15; V: TRBV28; J: TRBJ2-2; D: NA; size: NA; DNA: TGTGCCAGCAGTTTAAGGACTGTAAACACCGGGGAGCTGTTTTTT; CDR3: CASSLRTVNTGELFF
length: 14; V: TRBV2; J: TRBJ1-1; D: NA; size: NA; DNA: TGTGCCAGCGAAAGGGGACAAAAGAACACTGAAGCTTTCTTT; CDR3: CASERGQKNTEAFF
length: 15; V: TRBV21-1; J: TRBJ2-1; D: NA; size: NA; DNA: TGTGCCAGCAGCAGGGGGGGGGCCTCCTACAATGAGCAGTTCTTC; CDR3: CASSRGGASYNEQFF
length: 14; V: TRBV6-5; J: TRBJ1-3; D: NA; size: NA; DNA: TGTGCCAGCACCAAGGCGGCCTCAGGAAACACCATATATTTT; CDR3: CASTKAASGNTIYF
length: 14; V: TRBV7-2; J: TRBJ1-1; D: NA; size: NA; DNA: TGTGCCAGCAGCCCCTGGGGCAAGAACACTGAAGCTTTCTTT; CDR3: CASSPWGKNTEAFF
length: 13; V: TRBV7-8; J: TRBJ1-5; D: NA; size: NA; DNA: TGTGCCAGCAGCCAACAGGGTCATCAGCCCCAGCATTTT; CDR3: CASSQQGHQPQHF
length: 14; V: TRBV2; J: TRBJ1-3; D: NA; size: NA; DNA: TGTGCCAGCAGACTGGACATCTCTGGAAACACCATATATTTT; CDR3: CASRLDISGNTIYF
length: 19; V: TRBV21-1; J: TRBJ1-2; D: NA; size: NA; DNA: TGTGCCAGCAGCAGAAAACAGTTTGCAACAGGGCTCGTTGACTATGGCTACACCTTC; CDR3: CASSRKQFATGLVDYGYTF
length: 16; V: TRBV5-6; J: TRBJ2-1; D: TRBD2; size: few; DNA: TGTGCCAGCAGCGTGGTCGGACTAGCGGGAGTGAATGAGCAGTTCTTC; CDR3: CASSVVGLAGVNEQFF
length: 15; V: TRBV7-2; J: TRBJ2-2; D: NA; size: once; DNA: TGTGCCAGCAGCGTACTGCGTCTTAACACCGGGGAGCTGTTTTTT; CDR3: CASSVLRLNTGELFF
length: 15; V: TRBV24-1; J: TRBJ1-5; D: NA; size: NA; DNA: TGTGCCACCAGTGATGTCAGTGTCGGGAATCAGCCCCAGCATTTT; CDR3: CATSDVSVGNQPQHF
length: 12; V: TRBV12-3/TRBV12-4; J: TRBJ2-7; D: NA; size: NA; DNA: TGTGCCAGCAGTTTAGTAGGGAGCGAGCAGTACTTC; CDR3: CASSLVGSEQYF
length: 13; V: TRBV5-4; J: TRBJ2-1; D: NA; size: once; DNA: TGTGCCAGCAGCTTGGGGGCAACAGGGCTGGAGTTCTTC; CDR3: CASSLGATGLEFF
length: 19; V: TRBV5-4; J: TRBJ2-1; D: TRBD1; size: NA; DNA: TGTGCCAGCAGCCCCCGTCCCCCGGACAGGGGAACATCCTACAATGAGCAGTTCTTC; CDR3: CASSPRPPDRGTSYNEQFF
length: 15; V: TRBV5-1; J: TRBJ1-1; D: NA; size: NA; DNA: TGCGCCAGCAGCTGGGGTCCGGGGGGTAACACTGAAGCTTTCTTT; CDR3: CASSWGPGGNTEAFF
length: 16; V: TRBV10-2; J: TRBJ1-1; D: TRBD1; size: NA; DNA: TGCGCCAGCAGTGGAACGAGGGACAGGGTGAACACTGAAGCTTTCTTT; CDR3: CASSGTRDRVNTEAFF
length: 14; V: TRBV28; J: TRBJ1-6; D: TRBD1; size: NA; DNA: TGTGCCAGCCAGCAGGGACAGGGGCATTCACCCCTCCACTTT; CDR3: CASQQGQGHSPLHF
length: 15; V: TRBV4-2; J: TRBJ1-3; D: TRBD1; size: NA; DNA: TGTGCCAGCAGCCAAGGACAGGGAGGAGGAAACACCATATATTTT; CDR3: CASSQGQGGGNTIYF
length: 16; V: TRBV4-1; J: TRBJ1-3; D: NA; size: NA; DNA: TGCGCCAGCAGCCGGGGCGGGGATGGTTTTGGAAACACCATATATTTT; CDR3: CASSRGGDGFGNTIYF
length: 15; V: TRBV3-1/TRBV3-2; J: TRBJ1-2; D: NA; size: NA; DNA: TGTGCCAGCAGCCAAGTACTCGCGGAAAACTATGGCTACACCTTC; CDR3: CASSQVLAENYGYTF
length: 13; V: TRBV7-8; J: TRBJ2-1; D: TRBD2; size: NA; DNA: TGTGCCAGCAGCCTAGCGGAGCTCAATGAGCAGTTCTTC; CDR3: CASSLAELNEQFF
length: 13; V: TRBV28; J: TRBJ2-1; D: NA; size: NA; DNA: TGTGCCAGCCGGGACTCGATCTACAATGAGCAGTTCTTC; CDR3: CASRDSIYNEQFF
length: 15; V: TRBV30; J: TRBJ1-5; D: TRBD1; size: once; DNA: TGTGCCTGGAGTTCCACAGGGACAGCCCTTCAGCCCCAGCATTTT; CDR3: CAWSSTGTALQPQHF
length: 14; V: TRBV5-1; J: TRBJ2-2; D: NA; size: once; DNA: TGCGCCAGCAGTTTGGACCCCGTGAGCGGGGAGCTGTTTTTT; CDR3: CASSLDPVSGELFF
length: 14; V: TRBV2; J: TRBJ1-5; D: NA; size: NA; DNA: TGTGCCAGCAGTGTTTTCAGGGACAATCAGCCCCAGCATTTT; CDR3: CASSVFRDNQPQHF